These T cell receptor beta chains were read from a single sample in a study of blood T cells in healthy people across ages. TCRdb re-called the 5' RACE reads through MiXCR, storing one row per CDR3 protein. The repertoire holds 1.2 million to 1.5 million distinct CDR3 sequences, around 39% seen once, with around 8% in the top ten. The sequenced sample consisted of blood. The receptors stem from a woman in her late teens or twenties in good health. Each CDR3 is given with its conserved first and last residue. D genes are given only for firm matches. Clone size appears in some rows only: once, few, many, or a class for an expanded clone.

J	size	D	V	DNA	CDR3
TRBJ2-3	few	TRBD2	TRBV4-1	TGCGCCAGCAGCCACCCCCCGGGAGGACCTAGCACAGATACGCAGTATTTT	CASSHPPGGPSTDTQYF
TRBJ1-2	.	.	TRBV27	TGTGCCAGCAGTTTGGGGACACCTGACAACTATGGCTACACCTTC	CASSLGTPDNYGYTF
TRBJ1-5	once	TRBD1	TRBV4-1	TGCGCCAGCAGCCGAGAGGGACAGAGCAATCAGCCCCAGCATTTT	CASSREGQSNQPQHF
TRBJ1-2	.	.	TRBV7-9	TGTGCCAGCAGCTTGCAGCTGACAGACCATAGCTATGGCTACACCTTC	CASSLQLTDHSYGYTF
TRBJ1-1	.	.	TRBV28	TGTGCCAGCAGTTCCGCCCGAGCGGAAATGAACACTGAAGCTTTCTTT	CASSSARAEMNTEAFF
TRBJ2-3	.	.	TRBV20-1	TGCAGTGCTAGTTCTAACAAAAGAGGAAGGGCCGGGGATACGCAGTATTTT	CSASSNKRGRAGDTQYF
TRBJ1-1	.	.	TRBV7-2	TGTGCCAGCAGCTTAGGGGTAGGGAACATGAACACTGAAGCTTTCTTT	CASSLGVGNMNTEAFF
TRBJ2-7	.	.	TRBV12-3/TRBV12-4	TGTGCCAGCAAGCAGGGGAATTCCTACGAGCAGTACTTC	CASKQGNSYEQYF
TRBJ1-1	.	.	TRBV12-3/TRBV12-4	TGTGCCAGCAGTTTACGGATTACGACCAAGGGCACTGAAGCTTTCTTT	CASSLRITTKGTEAFF
TRBJ2-1	.	.	TRBV2	TGTGCCAGCAGTAAATTAAATAGCGCTCGCTCCTACAATGAGCAGTTCTTC	CASSKLNSARSYNEQFF
TRBJ2-7	many	.	TRBV12-3/TRBV12-4	TGTGCCAGCCTCATTGACGGGGATATCCACGAGCAGTACTTC	CASLIDGDIHEQYF
TRBJ2-1	few	TRBD2	TRBV11-2	TGTGCCAGCAGCTTAGGGAACGGGAGGGCCCCCTACAATGAGCAGTTCTTC	CASSLGNGRAPYNEQFF
TRBJ2-5	.	TRBD2	TRBV6-6	TGTGCCAGCAGGCCGGCTAGCGGGGGGACCACCGGAGAGACCCAGTACTTC	CASRPASGGTTGETQYF
TRBJ2-1	.	.	TRBV20-1	TGCGGTGCTACCACCTGGGCCTACGGTGAGCAGTTCTTC	CGATTWAYGEQFF
TRBJ2-1	.	.	TRBV10-1	TGCGCCAGCAGTGACCGGGGTGGGTTGTTCTTC	CASSDRGGLFF
TRBJ2-1	.	.	TRBV6-2/TRBV6-3	TGTGCCAGCAGTTACTCTCAGGACGCACAGGGTGATGGCTCCTACAATGAGCAGTTCTTC	CASSYSQDAQGDGSYNEQFF
TRBJ1-1	few	.	TRBV7-8	TGTGCCAGCAGCTTAGGGGGGCTGGCGAACACTGAAGCTTTCTTT	CASSLGGLANTEAFF
TRBJ1-1	.	TRBD1	TRBV28	TGTGCCAGCAGGGGACAGGGGGGTCAGACTGAAGCTTTCTTT	CASRGQGGQTEAFF
TRBJ2-3	.	TRBD2	TRBV7-2	TGTGCCAGAAGCTGGGGACTAGCGGGAGGGACAAGAGATACGCAGTATTTT	CARSWGLAGGTRDTQYF
TRBJ1-2	.	.	TRBV5-1	TGCGCCAGCAGCGTGTCAGGGGAGAAGAACTATGGCTACACCTTC	CASSVSGEKNYGYTF
TRBJ2-7	.	TRBD2	TRBV27	TGTGCCAGCAGTCCGGGACTAGCGGGCCGCGGGGAGTACTTC	CASSPGLAGRGEYF
TRBJ2-7	.	.	TRBV28	TGTGCCAGCAGTTTAGCTTTGGCGCGGGACCAGTGGGACTACGAGCAGTACTTC	CASSLALARDQWDYEQYF
TRBJ2-7	few	.	TRBV27	TGTGCCAGCAGTTTCAAGGAGGGAGTGTTCGACGAGCAGTACTTC	CASSFKEGVFDEQYF
TRBJ2-2	.	.	TRBV5-1	TGCGCCAGCAGCTTGTTCCCGGATTTGAACACCGGGGAGCTGTTTTTT	CASSLFPDLNTGELFF
TRBJ1-2	few	TRBD1	TRBV6-5	TGTGCCAGCAGTTACGGGGAGGGGGCGGGTGGCTACACCTTC	CASSYGEGAGGYTF
TRBJ2-4	.	.	TRBV7-6	TGTGCCAGCAGCTCCTCGGGACCTGGAGCCAAAAACATTCAGTACTTC	CASSSSGPGAKNIQYF
TRBJ2-1	many	.	TRBV10-3	TGTGCCATCAGTGAGTCGCCTGGACAGCAGGCTGAGCAGTTCTTC	CAISESPGQQAEQFF
TRBJ2-1	.	TRBD1	TRBV12-3/TRBV12-4	TGTGCCACCGGGACAGCTTCCTACAATGAGCAGTTCTTC	CATGTASYNEQFF
TRBJ1-1	few	.	TRBV18	TGTGCCAGCTCACCTGACACCTCGAACACTGAAGCTTTCTTT	CASSPDTSNTEAFF
TRBJ2-7	once	TRBD2	TRBV27	TGTGCCAGCAGTTTACGGGCGGGCGGGGGGCCCTCCTACGAGCAGTACTTC	CASSLRAGGGPSYEQYF